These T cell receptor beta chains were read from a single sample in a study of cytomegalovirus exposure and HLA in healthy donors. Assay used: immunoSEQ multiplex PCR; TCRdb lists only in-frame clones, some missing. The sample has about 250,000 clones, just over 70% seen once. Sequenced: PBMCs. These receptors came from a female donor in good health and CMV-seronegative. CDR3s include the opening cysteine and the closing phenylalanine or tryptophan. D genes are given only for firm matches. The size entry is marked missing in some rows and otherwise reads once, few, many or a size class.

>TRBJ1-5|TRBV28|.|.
CVAGPRVFNQPQHF
TGTGTCGCCGGCCCCAGGGTTTTCAATCAGCCCCAGCATTTT
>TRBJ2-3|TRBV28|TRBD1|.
CASRNTLFSSRERQGRRDTQYF
TGTGCCAGCAGGAATACCCTGTTTTCTTCCCGCGAACGACAGGGGCGGAGAGATACGCAGTATTTT
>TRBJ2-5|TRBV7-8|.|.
CASSLVEVQETQYF
TGTGCCAGCAGCTTAGTGGAGGTGCAAGAGACCCAGTACTTC
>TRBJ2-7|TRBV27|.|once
CASSLVLGYEQYF
TGTGCCAGCAGTTTAGTTCTCGGCTACGAGCAGTACTTC
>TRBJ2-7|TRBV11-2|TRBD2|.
CASSLIAGSGYEQYF
TGTGCCAGCAGCCTTATAGCGGGATCTGGCTACGAGCAGTACTTC
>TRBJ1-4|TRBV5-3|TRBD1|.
CARSPDREKLFF
TGTGCCAGAAGTCCGGACAGGGAAAAACTGTTTTTT
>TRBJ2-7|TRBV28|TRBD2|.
CASSSSGGSGEQYF
TGTGCCAGCAGTTCCTCGGGAGGGTCCGGCGAGCAGTACTTC
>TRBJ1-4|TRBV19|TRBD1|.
CASSPTGGVELFF
TGTGCCAGTAGTCCAACAGGGGGTGTAGAACTGTTTTTT
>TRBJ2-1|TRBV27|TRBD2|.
CASSFLRLADNEQFF
TGTGCCAGCAGTTTTCTTCGACTAGCGGACAATGAGCAGTTCTTC
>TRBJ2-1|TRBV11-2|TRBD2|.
CASRSLADNYNEQFF
TGTGCCAGCCGCTCCCTAGCGGATAATTACAATGAGCAGTTCTTC
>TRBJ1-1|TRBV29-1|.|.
CSVEGEGAAEAFF
TGCAGCGTTGAAGGTGAGGGAGCGGCTGAAGCTTTCTTT
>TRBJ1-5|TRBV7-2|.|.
CASSLRYGDNQPQHF
TGTGCCAGCAGCTTAAGGTACGGAGACAATCAGCCCCAGCATTTT
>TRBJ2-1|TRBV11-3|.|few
CASSLEPSLGSEQFF
TGTGCCAGCAGCTTAGAACCTAGCCTAGGTAGTGAGCAGTTCTTC
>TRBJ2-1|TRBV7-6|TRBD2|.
CASSLLAGSRNEQFF
TGTGCCAGCAGCCTGCTAGCGGGATCACGGAATGAGCAGTTCTTC
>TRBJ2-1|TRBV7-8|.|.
CASSLERHGEQFF
TGTGCCAGCAGCTTAGAGAGGCACGGGGAGCAGTTCTTC
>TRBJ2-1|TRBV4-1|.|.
CASSQEGEARSYNEQFF
TGCGCCAGCAGCCAAGAGGGTGAGGCGCGCTCCTACAATGAGCAGTTCTTC
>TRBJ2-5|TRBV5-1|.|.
CASSFLQAGETQYF
TGCGCCAGCAGCTTCCTCCAAGCGGGAGAGACCCAGTACTTC
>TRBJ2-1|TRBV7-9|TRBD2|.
CASSFSAGSDEQFF
TGTGCCAGCAGCTTCTCAGCGGGAAGCGATGAGCAGTTCTTC
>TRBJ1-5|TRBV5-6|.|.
CASSLSRDTPNQPQHF
TGTGCCAGCAGCTTAAGCCGGGATACACCCAATCAGCCCCAGCATTTT
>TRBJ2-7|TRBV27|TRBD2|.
CASSQGLAGLIYEQYF
TGTGCCAGCAGCCAGGGACTAGCGGGACTTATTTACGAGCAGTACTTC
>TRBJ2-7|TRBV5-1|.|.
CASSPGQRAYEQYF
TGCGCCAGCAGTCCGGGACAGCGGGCATACGAGCAGTACTTC
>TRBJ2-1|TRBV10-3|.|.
CAITSYNEQFF
TGTGCCATCACTAGCTACAATGAGCAGTTCTTC
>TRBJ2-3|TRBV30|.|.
CAWRTLGLDTQYF
TGTGCCTGGAGGACTCTAGGCCTAGATACGCAGTATTTT
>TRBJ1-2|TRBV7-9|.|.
CSSSLGEAYGYTF
TGTTCCAGCAGCTTAGGTGAAGCCTATGGCTACACCTTC
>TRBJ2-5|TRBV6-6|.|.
CASSYSKETQYF
TGTGCCAGCAGTTATTCAAAAGAGACCCAGTACTTC
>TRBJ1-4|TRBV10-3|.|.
CAISLSGDNEKLFF
TGTGCCATCAGTCTGTCAGGGGACAATGAAAAACTGTTTTTT
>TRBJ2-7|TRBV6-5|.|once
CASSYSLATSYEQYF
TGTGCCAGCAGTTACTCTCTAGCGACCTCCTACGAGCAGTACTTC
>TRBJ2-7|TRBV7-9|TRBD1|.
CASSPDRGTKYF
TGTGCCAGCAGCCCGGACAGGGGAACAAAATACTTC
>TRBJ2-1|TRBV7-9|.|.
CASSLDPGYNEQFF
TGTGCCAGCAGCTTAGATCCAGGCTACAATGAGCAGTTCTTC
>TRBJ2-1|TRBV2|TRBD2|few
CASSYSGSGGMEQFF
TGTGCCAGCAGTTATAGCGGGAGCGGGGGAATGGAGCAGTTCTTC
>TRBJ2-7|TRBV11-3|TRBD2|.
CASSLLAESYEQYF
TGTGCCAGCAGCTTACTAGCGGAATCCTACGAGCAGTACTTC
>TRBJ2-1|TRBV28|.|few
CASSPRAGKPYNEQFF
TGTGCCAGCAGTCCCCGAGCAGGCAAGCCCTACAATGAGCAGTTCTTC
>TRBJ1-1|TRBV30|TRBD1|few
CAWRRTGGAWVDTEAFF
TGTGCCTGGAGGAGGACAGGGGGCGCGTGGGTCGACACTGAAGCTTTCTTT
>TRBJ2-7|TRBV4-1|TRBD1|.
CASSQDRSQGDEQYF
TGCGCCAGCAGCCAAGATCGGTCACAGGGGGACGAGCAGTACTTC
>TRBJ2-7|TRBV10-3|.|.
CAISAPLSGAVFEQYF
TGTGCCATCAGTGCTCCCCTGTCAGGGGCAGTCTTCGAGCAGTACTTC
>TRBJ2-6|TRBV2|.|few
CASSEAGALAGGPFSGANVLTF
TGTGCCAGCAGTGAAGCGGGGGCACTGGCTGGGGGCCCCTTCTCTGGGGCCAACGTCCTGACTTTC
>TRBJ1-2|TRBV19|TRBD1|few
CASRGTGNYGYTF
TGTGCCTCCAGGGGGACAGGGAACTATGGCTACACCTTC
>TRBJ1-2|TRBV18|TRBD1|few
CASSPGQGGGYTF
TGTGCCAGCTCACCGGGACAGGGTGGTGGCTACACCTTC
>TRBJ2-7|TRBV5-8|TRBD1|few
CASSSPPALDRGPTYEQYF
TGTGCCAGCAGCTCCCCCCCGGCCCTTGACAGGGGACCAACCTACGAGCAGTACTTC
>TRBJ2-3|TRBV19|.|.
CASSPGLSTDTQYF
TGTGCCAGTAGTCCTGGACTTTCCACAGATACGCAGTATTTT
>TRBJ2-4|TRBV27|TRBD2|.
CASGPGLAGGPVQYF
TGTGCCAGCGGACCGGGACTAGCGGGAGGGCCGGTTCAGTACTTC
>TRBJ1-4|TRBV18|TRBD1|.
CASSPTGVTNEKLFF
TGTGCCAGCTCACCCACAGGGGTAACTAATGAAAAACTGTTTTTT
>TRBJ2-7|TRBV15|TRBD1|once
CATSRDWTGSHEQYF
TGTGCCACCAGCAGAGATTGGACAGGGTCCCACGAGCAGTACTTC
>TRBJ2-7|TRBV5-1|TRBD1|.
CASSQSSGTASYEQYF
TGCGCCAGCAGCCAATCTTCCGGGACAGCATCCTACGAGCAGTACTTC
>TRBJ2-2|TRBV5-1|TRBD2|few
CASSLTSGRFAGELFF
TGCGCCAGCAGCTTGACCAGCGGGAGATTCGCCGGGGAGCTGTTTTTT
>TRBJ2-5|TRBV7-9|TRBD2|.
CASSLEWGLAGETAETQYF
TGTGCCAGCAGCTTAGAATGGGGACTAGCGGGAGAGACGGCAGAGACCCAGTACTTC
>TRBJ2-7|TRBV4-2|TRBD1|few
CASSQESRDSSYEQYF
TGTGCCAGCAGCCAAGAGAGCCGGGACAGCTCCTACGAGCAGTACTTC
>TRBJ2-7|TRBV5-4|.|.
CASSLGTSEQYF
TGTGCCAGCAGCTTGGGCACTAGCGAGCAGTACTTC
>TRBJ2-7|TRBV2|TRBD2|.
CASSEARLAGRSYEQYF
TGTGCCAGCAGTGAGGCCCGTCTAGCGGGAAGATCCTACGAGCAGTACTTC
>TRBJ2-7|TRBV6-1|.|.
CASSGTWSGPPRDEQYF
TGTGCCAGCAGTGGGACTTGGAGCGGGCCTCCTCGGGACGAGCAGTACTTC
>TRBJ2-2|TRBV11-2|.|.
CASSPINTGELFF
TGTGCCAGCAGCCCCATCAACACCGGGGAGCTGTTTTTT
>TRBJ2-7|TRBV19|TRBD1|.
CASSIPGQGPYEQYF
TGTGCCAGTAGTATACCGGGACAGGGCCCTTACGAGCAGTACTTC